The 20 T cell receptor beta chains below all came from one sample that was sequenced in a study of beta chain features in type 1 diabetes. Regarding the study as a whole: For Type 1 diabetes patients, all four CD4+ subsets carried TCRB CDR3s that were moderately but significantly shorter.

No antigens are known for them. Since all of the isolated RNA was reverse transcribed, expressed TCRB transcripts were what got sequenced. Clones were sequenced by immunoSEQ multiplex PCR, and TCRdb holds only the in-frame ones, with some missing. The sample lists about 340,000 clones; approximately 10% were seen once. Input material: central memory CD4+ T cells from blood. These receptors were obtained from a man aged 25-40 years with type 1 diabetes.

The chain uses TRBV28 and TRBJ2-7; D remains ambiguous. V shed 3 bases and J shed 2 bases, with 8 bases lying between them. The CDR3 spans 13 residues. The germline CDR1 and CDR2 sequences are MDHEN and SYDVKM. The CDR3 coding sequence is TGTGCCAGCAGTTTCCGCGCGACCTACGAGCAGTACTTC. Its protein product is CASSFRATYEQYF.

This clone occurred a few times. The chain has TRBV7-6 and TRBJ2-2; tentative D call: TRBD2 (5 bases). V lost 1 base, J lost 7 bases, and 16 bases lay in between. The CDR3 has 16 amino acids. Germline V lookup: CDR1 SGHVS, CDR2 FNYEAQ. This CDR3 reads CASSLEASFRGGELFF. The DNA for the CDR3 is TGTGCCAGCAGCTTAGAGGCTAGCTTTAGAGGCGGGGAGCTGTTTTTT.

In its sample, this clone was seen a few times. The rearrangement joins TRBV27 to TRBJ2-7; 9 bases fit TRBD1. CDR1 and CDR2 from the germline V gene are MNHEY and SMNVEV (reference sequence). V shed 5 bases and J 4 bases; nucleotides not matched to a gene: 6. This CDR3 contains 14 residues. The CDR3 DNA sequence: TGTGCCAGCAGTCGGCGGACAGGGGCGTACGAGCAGTACTTC. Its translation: CASSRRTGAYEQYF.

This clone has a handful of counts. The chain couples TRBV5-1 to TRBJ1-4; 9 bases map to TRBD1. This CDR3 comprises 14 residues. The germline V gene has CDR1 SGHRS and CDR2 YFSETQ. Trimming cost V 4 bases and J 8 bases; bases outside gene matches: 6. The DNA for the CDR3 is TGCGCCAGCAGCGAGGCCGGGACAGGGGAAAAACTGTTTTTT. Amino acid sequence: CASSEAGTGEKLFF.

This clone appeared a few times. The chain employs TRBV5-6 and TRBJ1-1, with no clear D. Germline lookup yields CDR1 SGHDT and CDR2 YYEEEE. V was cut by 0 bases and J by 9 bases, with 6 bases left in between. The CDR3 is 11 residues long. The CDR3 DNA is TGTGCCAGCAGCTTGGCGGCACAAGCTTTCTTT. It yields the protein CASSLAAQAFF.

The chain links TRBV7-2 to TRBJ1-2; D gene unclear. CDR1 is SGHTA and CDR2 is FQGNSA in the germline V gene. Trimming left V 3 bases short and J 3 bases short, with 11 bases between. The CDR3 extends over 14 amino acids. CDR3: CASSLYEEYYGYTF. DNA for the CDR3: TGTGCCAGCAGCTTGTACGAGGAGTACTATGGCTACACCTTC.

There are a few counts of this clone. The CDR3 reads CASSLEGVRGTEAFF. In nucleotides, the CDR3 is TGTGCCAGCAGCTTAGAGGGGGTTCGTGGGACTGAAGCTTTCTTT. The chain joins TRBV7-9 to TRBJ1-1, with D tentatively TRBD1 (6 bases). V dropped 1 base and J dropped 5 bases, with 14 bases sitting between them. The germline CDR1 and CDR2 sequences are SEHNR and FQNEAQ (reference sequence). The CDR3 covers 15 residues.

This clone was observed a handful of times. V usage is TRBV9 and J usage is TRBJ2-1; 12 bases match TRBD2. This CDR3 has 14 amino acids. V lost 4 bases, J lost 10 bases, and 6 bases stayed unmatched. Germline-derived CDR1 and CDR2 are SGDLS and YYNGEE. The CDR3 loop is CASSLLAGGAEQFF. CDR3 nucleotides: TGTGCCAGCAGCTTACTAGCGGGGGGCGCCGAGCAGTTCTTC.

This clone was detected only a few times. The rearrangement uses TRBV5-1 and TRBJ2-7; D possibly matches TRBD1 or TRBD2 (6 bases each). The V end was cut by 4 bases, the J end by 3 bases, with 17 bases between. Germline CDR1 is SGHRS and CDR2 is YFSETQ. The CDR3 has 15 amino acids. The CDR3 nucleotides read TGCGCCAGCAGCCGCGGACTGGGGGGCGTCTACGAGCAGTACTTC. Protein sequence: CASSRGLGGVYEQYF.

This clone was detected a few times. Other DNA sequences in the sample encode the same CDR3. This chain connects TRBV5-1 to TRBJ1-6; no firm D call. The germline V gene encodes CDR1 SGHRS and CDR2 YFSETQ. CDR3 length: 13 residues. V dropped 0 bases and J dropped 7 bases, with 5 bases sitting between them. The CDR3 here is CASSLEGNSPLHF. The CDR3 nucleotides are TGCGCCAGCAGCTTGGAAGGGAATTCACCCCTCCACTTT. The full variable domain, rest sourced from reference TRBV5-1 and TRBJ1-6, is KAGVTQTPRYLIKTRGQQVTLSCSPISGHRSVSWYQQTPGQGLQFLFEYFSETQRNKGNFPGRFSGRQFSNSRSEMNVSTLELGDSALYLCASSLEGNSPLHFGNGTRLTVT.

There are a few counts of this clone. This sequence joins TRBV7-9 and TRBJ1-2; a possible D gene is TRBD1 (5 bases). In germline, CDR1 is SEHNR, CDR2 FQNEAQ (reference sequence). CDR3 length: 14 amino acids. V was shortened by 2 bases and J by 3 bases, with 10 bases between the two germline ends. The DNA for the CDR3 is TGTGCCAGCAGCTTACAGGGTTGGCACTATGGCTACACCTTC. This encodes CASSLQGWHYGYTF.

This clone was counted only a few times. This CDR3 is CASSFGGEETQYF. The CDR3 DNA reads as TGCGCCAGCAGCTTCGGGGGAGAAGAGACCCAGTACTTC. The V and J genes are TRBV5-1 and TRBJ2-5, with D possibly matching TRBD2 (6 bases). Per germline, CDR1 SGHRS and CDR2 YFSETQ. The ends were cut back, 2 bases at V and 3 bases at J, with 8 bases in the middle. CDR3 length: 13 residues.

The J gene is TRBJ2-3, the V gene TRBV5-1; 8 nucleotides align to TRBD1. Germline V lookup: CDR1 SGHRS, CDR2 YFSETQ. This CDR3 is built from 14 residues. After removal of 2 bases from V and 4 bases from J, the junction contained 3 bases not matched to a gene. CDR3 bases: TGCGCCAGCAGCTTCCCAGGGGGCGCAGATACGCAGTATTTT. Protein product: CASSFPGGADTQYF.

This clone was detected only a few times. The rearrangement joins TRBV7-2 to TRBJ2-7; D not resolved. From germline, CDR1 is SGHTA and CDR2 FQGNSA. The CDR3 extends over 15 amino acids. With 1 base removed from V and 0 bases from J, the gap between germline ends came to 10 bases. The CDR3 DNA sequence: TGTGCCAGCAGCTTAGTCGCCGGGTTCTCCTACGAGCAGTACTTC. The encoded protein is CASSLVAGFSYEQYF.

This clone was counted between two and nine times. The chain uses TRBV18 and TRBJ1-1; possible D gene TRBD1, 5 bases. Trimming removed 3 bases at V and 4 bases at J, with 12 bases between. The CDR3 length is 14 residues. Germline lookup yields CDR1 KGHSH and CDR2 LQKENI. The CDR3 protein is CASSPGQGPTEAFF. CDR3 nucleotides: TGTGCCAGCTCACCTGGGCAGGGCCCCACTGAAGCTTTCTTT.

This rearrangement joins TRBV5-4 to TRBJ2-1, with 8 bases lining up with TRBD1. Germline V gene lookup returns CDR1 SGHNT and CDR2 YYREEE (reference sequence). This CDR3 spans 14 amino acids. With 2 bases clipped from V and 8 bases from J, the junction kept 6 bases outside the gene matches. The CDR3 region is CASSFGQGTDEQFF. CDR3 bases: TGTGCCAGCAGCTTTGGACAGGGAACAGATGAGCAGTTCTTC.

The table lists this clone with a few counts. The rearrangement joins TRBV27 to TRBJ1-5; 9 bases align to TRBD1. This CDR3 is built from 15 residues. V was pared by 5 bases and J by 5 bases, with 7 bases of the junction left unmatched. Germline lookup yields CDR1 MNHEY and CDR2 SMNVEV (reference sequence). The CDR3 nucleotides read TGTGCCAGCAGTCTAACAGGGGGCCCCTATCAGCCCCAGCATTTT. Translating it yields CASSLTGGPYQPQHF.

The CDR3 coding sequence is TGTGCCAGCAGCCCCGCCATGGTGTCCGCCAAAAACATTCAGTACTTC. This encodes CASSPAMVSAKNIQYF. The V call is TRBV11-2, the J call TRBJ2-4; D is unclear. The V end was cut by 5 bases, the J end by 1 base, with 15 bases between. CDR3 size: 16 residues. Germline V CDR1 and CDR2: SGHAT, FQNNGV.

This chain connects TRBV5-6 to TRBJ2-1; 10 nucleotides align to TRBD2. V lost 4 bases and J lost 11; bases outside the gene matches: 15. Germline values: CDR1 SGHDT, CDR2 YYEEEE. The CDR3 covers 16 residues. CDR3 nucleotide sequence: TGTGCCAGCAGCGGCGGACTAGCGGATTTCGGAATGAAGCAGTTCTTC. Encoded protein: CASSGGLADFGMKQFF.

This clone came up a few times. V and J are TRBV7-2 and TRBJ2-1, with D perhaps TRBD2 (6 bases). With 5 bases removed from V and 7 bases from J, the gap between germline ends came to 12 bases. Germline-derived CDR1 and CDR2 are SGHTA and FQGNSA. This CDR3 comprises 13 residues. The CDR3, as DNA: TGTGCCAGCAGCGGCGGGACTCGGAATGAGCAGTTCTTC. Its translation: CASSGGTRNEQFF.